This entry lists 17 T cell receptor beta chains sequenced from one sample in a study of T cells in Graves' hyperthyroidism and ophthalmopathy. Using RNA transcripts as the source, TCR beta CDR3 regions were amplified. When the TCR CDR3 underwent first-round RT-PCR, the HTBI primer set was used. TCRdb called the multiplex PCR reads again in MiXCR, with one record for every CDR3 protein. The sample includes roughly 840,000 distinct CDR3 sequences, around 39% of them seen just once. The sequencing sample was made of blood. Receptors were obtained from a man in his late teens or twenties with Graves' hyperthyroidism.

The CDR3 nucleotides read TGTGCCAGCAGCCAAGAGCGGGGGGCAGGGACCCAGTACTTC. This codes for CASSQERGAGTQYF. This chain joins TRBV19 and TRBJ2-5; TRBD2 aligns across 9 bases. Trimming at V came to 9 bases and at J to 7 bases, leaving 12 bases not matched to a gene. The CDR3 is made up of 14 amino acids. Germline V lookup: CDR1 LNHDA, CDR2 SQIVND (reference sequence).

The genes are TRBV7-2 and TRBJ1-3; a weak D match, TRBD1 (5 bases). The CDR3 is 15 residues long. V was clipped by 5 bases and J by 0 bases, with 11 bases between them. Germline V gene sequence: CDR1 SGHTA, CDR2 FQGNSA. Written as DNA, the CDR3 is TGTGCCAGCAGCCCCTGGGGGAGCTCTGGAAACACCATATATTTT. Encoded protein: CASSPWGSSGNTIYF.

The chain links TRBV20-1 to TRBJ1-4; unclear D gene. This CDR3 has 15 amino acids. V lost 2 bases, J lost 4 bases, and 14 bases lay in between. Germline values: CDR1 DFQATT, CDR2 SNEGSKA (reference sequence). The CDR3 sequence is CSARRGREFNEKLFF. CDR3 nucleotides: TGCAGTGCTAGACGAGGGCGGGAGTTTAATGAAAAACTGTTTTTT.

The V gene is TRBV13, the J gene TRBJ2-7; 8 bases are a match to TRBD2. Trimming removed 6 bases from V and 3 bases from J; junction bases left unmatched: 7. Germline V CDR1 and CDR2: PRHDT, FYEKMQ (reference sequence). The CDR3 spans 14 residues. CDR3: CASRLSGGRYEQYF. CDR3 nucleotide sequence: TGTGCCAGCAGATTAAGCGGGGGACGCTACGAGCAGTACTTC.

The chain uses TRBV20-1 and TRBJ1-4; D is uncertain. The CDR3 runs 16 residues. V lost 3 bases and J 4 bases, leaving 18 bases between the germline ends. The germline V gene encodes CDR1 DFQATT and CDR2 SNEGSKA (reference sequence). CDR3 in amino acids: CSARPNGEGLNEKLFF. Here the CDR3 DNA reads TGCAGTGCTAGGCCCAACGGGGAAGGCCTTAATGAAAAACTGTTTTTT.

This clonotype has a handful of counts. V usage is TRBV7-9 and J usage is TRBJ2-5; TRBD1 is a possible D gene (5 bases). Germline loops: CDR1 SEHNR, CDR2 FQNEAQ (reference sequence). V shed 2 bases and J shed 5 bases, with 15 bases lying between them. The CDR3 is made up of 15 amino acids. CDR3 nucleotide sequence: TGTGCCAGCAGCTTAATCCCCAGGGCTCGGGAGACCCAGTACTTC. Its translation is CASSLIPRARETQYF. The variable domain in full, completed from reference TRBV7-9 and TRBJ2-5, reads DTGVSQNPRHKITKRGQNVTFRCDPISEHNRLYWYRQTLGQGPEFLTYFQNEAQLEKSRLLSDRFSAERPKGSFSTLEIQRTEQGDSAMYLCASSLIPRARETQYFGPGTRLLVL.

This clonotype was observed at least ten times. The V gene is TRBV2, the J gene TRBJ2-7; TRBD1 matches 7 bases. This CDR3 has 13 residues. V lost 6 bases to trimming and J lost 0 bases; unmatched junction nucleotides: 2. Germline CDR1 and CDR2: SNHLY and FYNNEI. The CDR3 nucleotides are TGTGCCAGCAGGGGGACAGACTCCTACGAGCAGTACTTC. Encoded protein: CASRGTDSYEQYF.

The genes are TRBV12-3 or TRBV12-4 and TRBJ2-7; D might be TRBD2 (6 bases). This CDR3 spans 15 amino acids. The V end lost 6 bases, the J end lost 6 bases, and 21 bases lay between the germline ends. The CDR3 sequence: CASSLRGLLGSEQYF. CDR3 DNA: TGTGCCAGCAGCCTTAGGGGACTCCTAGGCTCCGAGCAGTACTTC.

This clonotype has at least ten counts. This chain uses TRBV15 with TRBJ1-2; D gene uncertain. Trimming removed 0 bases at V and 8 bases at J, with 13 bases between. Germline-derived CDR1 and CDR2 are LNHNV and YYDKDF (reference sequence). The CDR3 contains 14 residues. CDR3 loop: CATSRDSGVEGYTF. CDR3 bases: TGTGCCACCAGCAGAGATTCGGGAGTAGAAGGCTACACCTTC.

The V and J genes are TRBV4-1 and TRBJ2-5; 7 bases are a match to TRBD1. The germline V gene encodes CDR1 MGHRA and CDR2 YSYEKL. There are 15 residues in the CDR3. V dropped 0 bases and J dropped 3; count of bases not matched to a gene: 4. The CDR3 here is CASSQDRTGEETQYF. Written as DNA, the CDR3 is TGCGCCAGCAGCCAAGACAGAACAGGGGAAGAGACCCAGTACTTC.

This rearrangement joins TRBV2 to TRBJ1-1; possible D gene TRBD1, 5 bases. Germline V gives CDR1 SNHLY, CDR2 FYNNEI. V was trimmed by 4 bases and J by 10 bases, leaving 13 bases between them. The CDR3 sequence is 12 residues long. This chain's CDR3 is CASSGGRVLAFF. CDR3 nucleotides: TGTGCCAGCAGTGGGGGGAGGGTGCTAGCTTTCTTT. Drawing the rest from reference TRBV2 and TRBJ1-1, the complete variable domain is EPEVTQTPSHQVTQMGQEVILRCVPISNHLYFYWYRQILGQKVEFLVSFYNNEISEKSEIFDDQFSVERPDGSNFTLKIRSTKLEDSAMYFCASSGGRVLAFFGQGTRLTVV.

The sample holds many counts of this clonotype. V and J are TRBV15 and TRBJ2-2; 9 bases agree with TRBD2. V shed 4 bases and J 5 bases; nucleotides not matched to a gene: 8. The V gene's germline CDR1 is LNHNV and CDR2 YYDKDF (reference sequence). The CDR3 contains 16 residues. CDR3 loop: CATSKASGTLTGELFF. CDR3 coding DNA: TGTGCCACCAGCAAAGCTAGCGGGACCCTAACCGGGGAGCTGTTTTTT.

The chain couples TRBV7-9 to TRBJ2-7; D is ambiguous. The V end was cut by 6 bases, the J end by 6 bases, with 12 bases between. CDR1 is SEHNR, CDR2 FQNEAQ, per germline (reference sequence). CDR3 length: 12 amino acids. The CDR3 loop reads CASSSHLGEQYF. CDR3 nucleotides: TGTGCCAGCAGTTCGCACCTTGGCGAGCAGTACTTC. The full variable domain, in which reference TRBV7-9 and TRBJ2-7 provide the parts outside the CDR3, is DTGVSQNPRHKITKRGQNVTFRCDPISEHNRLYWYRQTLGQGPEFLTYFQNEAQLEKSRLLSDRFSAERPKGSFSTLEIQRTEQGDSAMYLCASSSHLGEQYFGPGTRLTVT.

The chain has TRBV7-8 and TRBJ2-5; TRBD1 might be the D (6 bases). Germline CDR1 SGHVS, CDR2 FQNEAQ. The CDR3 is made up of 15 amino acids. V lost 1 base and J 13 bases, leaving 22 bases between the germline ends. This CDR3 is CASSLGQGSWEKLYF. CDR3 sequence (DNA): TGTGCCAGCAGCTTAGGTCAGGGGTCATGGGAAAAACTGTACTTC.

As for this clonotype: The junction differs from germline at one of its ends, possibly a read error. V and J are TRBV7-2 and TRBJ2-6, with D possibly matching TRBD2 (5 bases). Germline CDR1 and CDR2: SGHTA and FQGNSA. The CDR3 is 14 residues long. CDR3 residues: CASSLALGANVLTF. The CDR3 DNA sequence: TGTGCCAGCAGTTTAGCGTTGGGGGCCAACGTCCTGACTTTC.

Many counts were recorded for this clonotype. This chain connects TRBV10-3 to TRBJ1-1; 8 nucleotides align to TRBD1. The germline V gene encodes CDR1 ENHRY and CDR2 SYGVKD. The V segment lost 6 bases and the J segment 5 bases; nucleotides outside the gene matches: 20. The CDR3 contains 18 residues. Here the CDR3 reads CAISPRGGTGGVGTEAFF. As DNA, the CDR3 is TGTGCCATCAGCCCCCGGGGTGGGACAGGTGGGGTTGGAACTGAAGCTTTCTTT.

At least ten counts were recorded for this clonotype. The chain joins TRBV6-5 to TRBJ1-6; D gene ambiguous. Germline V lookup: CDR1 MNHEY, CDR2 SVGAGI. The CDR3 sequence is 13 residues long. V was clipped by 6 bases and J by 9 bases, with 12 bases between them. This CDR3 reads CASSFKGISPLHF. CDR3 nucleotide sequence: TGTGCCAGCAGCTTCAAGGGCATTTCACCCCTCCACTTT.